These 11 T cell receptor beta chains share one sample of origin, sequenced in a study of regulatory T cells in long-lasting Graves disease. Construction of the TCR beta libraries employed iRepertoire HTBI primers in conjunction with Arm-PCR of CDR3 regions. One entry per CDR3 protein results from TCRdb running MiXCR on the multiplex PCR reads. The repertoire consists of 530,000 or so distinct CDR3 sequences, with about 15% occurring once and the leading ten covering 12%. Time point given: newly diagnosed GD, antithyroid drugs for less than 3 months. Extracted PBMC RNA gave rise to the TCR library. These data also featured in a second study, about T cells in Graves' hyperthyroidism and ophthalmopathy.

Material: peripheral blood mononuclear cells (PBMCs), obtained at new diagnosis, from a patient treated with antithyroid drugs. These receptors all come from a man aged 18 to 29 with Graves disease.

This chain connects TRBV6-1 to TRBJ1-2; D might be TRBD1 (6 bases). Germline CDR1 and CDR2: MNHNS and SASEGT. The CDR3 extends over 14 amino acids. The V gene lost 6 bases and the J gene lost 4 bases, with 15 bases spanning the gap. CDR3: CASRGGGSGYGYTF. The DNA of the CDR3 is TGTGCCAGCAGAGGGGGGGGGAGTGGCTATGGCTACACCTTC.

About this clonotype: A much larger clone differs from this one at a single base, so this may be a read error. The rearrangement joins TRBV27 to TRBJ2-5; 7 bases fit TRBD1. The CDR3 consists of 15 residues. V shed 5 bases, J shed 2 bases, and the junction held 8 bases outside the gene matches. Germline assignment: CDR1 MNHEY and CDR2 SMNVEV (reference sequence). The CDR3 protein is CASSDAPGQQETQYF. In nucleotides, the CDR3 is TGTGCCAGCAGTGATGCCCCGGGACAGCAAGAGACCCAGTACTTC.

Ten or more counts support this clonotype. The chain couples TRBV20-1 to TRBJ2-7; D perhaps matches TRBD2 (6 bases). V dropped 2 bases and J dropped 0 bases, with 14 bases sitting between them. Germline V gene sequence: CDR1 DFQATT, CDR2 SNEGSKA (reference sequence). CDR3 size: 15 residues. For the CDR3, the DNA is TGCAGTGCTAGAACCCCTAGCGATTACTCCTACGAGCAGTACTTC. It is translated as CSARTPSDYSYEQYF.

This clonotype was seen only a few times. The chain joins TRBV5-1 to TRBJ2-1, with TRBD2 matching 13 bases. The V gene's germline CDR1 is SGHRS and CDR2 YFSETQ. The ends lost 4 bases at V and 1 base at J; junction bases unmatched: 11. CDR3 size: 19 residues. The CDR3 DNA follows: TGCGCCAGCAGCGCCTCCGGGACTAGCGGGATGCAGTCCTACAATGAGCAGTTCTTC. Translating gives CASSASGTSGMQSYNEQFF. Together with reference TRBV5-1 and TRBJ2-1, the CDR3 gives the full variable domain: KAGVTQTPRYLIKTRGQQVTLSCSPISGHRSVSWYQQTPGQGLQFLFEYFSETQRNKGNFPGRFSGRQFSNSRSEMNVSTLELGDSALYLCASSASGTSGMQSYNEQFFGPGTRLTVL.

The rearrangement joins TRBV19 to TRBJ2-7; TRBD2 aligns across 10 bases. Germline V lookup: CDR1 LNHDA, CDR2 SQIVND (reference sequence). V dropped 4 bases and J dropped 3; count of bases not matched to a gene: 6. This CDR3 is built from 15 residues. CDR3 amino acids: CASSKTSGPFYEQYF. CDR3 coding DNA: TGTGCCAGTAGTAAGACTAGCGGGCCCTTCTACGAGCAGTACTTC.

This rearrangement joins TRBV6-1 to TRBJ1-1, with D unresolved. Germline CDR1 MNHNS, CDR2 SASEGT. The CDR3 has 12 amino acids. V lost 5 bases and J lost 7, with 11 bases in between. The CDR3 nucleotides are TGTGCCAGCAGTAATCCAAAGGGTGAAGCTTTCTTT. This sequence encodes CASSNPKGEAFF.

This clonotype appeared a few times. The rearrangement joins TRBV30 to TRBJ1-3; the D gene is possibly TRBD1 (5 bases). The CDR3 has 12 amino acids. The ends were cut back, 7 bases at V and 1 base at J, with 8 bases in the middle. Germline V gives CDR1 GTSNPN, CDR2 SVGIG (reference sequence). The CDR3 DNA reads as TGTGCCTATCGACAGTCTGGAAACACCATATATTTT. It is translated as CAYRQSGNTIYF.

The chain is built from TRBV5-4 and TRBJ1-1, with D maybe TRBD1 (5 bases). The V gene's germline CDR1 is SGHNT and CDR2 YYREEE (reference sequence). The CDR3 sequence is 15 residues long. V was clipped by 4 bases and J by 5 bases, with 18 bases between them. The chain's CDR3 is CASSLGTAPRTEAFF. CDR3 in DNA: TGTGCCAGCAGCCTTGGGACCGCCCCCCGGACTGAAGCTTTCTTT.

This clonotype was observed at least ten times. This may stem from a read error, because a much larger clone lies one nucleotide away. The chain joins TRBV11-2 to TRBJ2-1, with TRBD2 identical over 7 bases. The CDR3 totals 15 residues. V lost 1 base and J lost 2; bases outside the gene matches: 2. Germline CDR1 SGHAT, CDR2 FQNNGV. The CDR3 region has the DNA TGTGCCAGCAGCTTAGGCGGGAGCGCCTACAATGAGCAGTTCTTC. Translation gives CASSLGGSAYNEQFF.

The chain links TRBV19 to TRBJ2-1; no clear D. Per germline, CDR1 LNHDA and CDR2 SQIVND (reference sequence). The CDR3 is 15 residues long. Deletions cut 7 bases from V and 0 bases from J, with 13 bases between. CDR3 in amino acids: CASNPEQSSYNEQFF. The CDR3 DNA reads as TGTGCCAGTAACCCGGAACAGAGCTCCTACAATGAGCAGTTCTTC.

V usage is TRBV19 and J usage is TRBJ2-5; D ambiguous. Germline CDR1 and CDR2: LNHDA and SQIVND (reference sequence). The ends were cut back, 5 bases at V and 1 base at J, with 11 bases in the middle. The CDR3 runs to 14 residues. CDR3 bases: TGTGCCAGTAGTCCTGGTGATGTCCAAGAGACCCAGTACTTC. Translating gives CASSPGDVQETQYF.